This passage covers 23 T cell receptor beta chains from one sample sequenced in a study of T-cell reconstitution after alpha-beta-depleted transplantation in children (dated by TCRdb to the mid-2010s). Library method: PCR. The instrument given in TCRdb is Illumina HiSeq 2500. Molecular barcoding was employed in the preparation of TCR libraries, with unique molecular identifiers being used to normalize TCRbeta repertoire quantification. TCRdb reprocessing: public reads trimmed at Q25 with fastp, clones called with MiXCR, in-frame beta chains kept. Rows are unified per CDR3 protein, each entry keeping the most common DNA and genes. The sample contains approximately 800,000 distinct CDR3 sequences, around 15% of them found a single time. The top ten clonotypes cover about 4.6% of the sample. Sample treatment or condition, as interpreted from the label and publication: allogeneic hematopoietic cell transplantation with graft depleted of TCRalphabeta T cells and CD19 B cells.

Here the sequenced sample was PBMCs, mostly from graft donor cells, taken 360 days after TCRalphabeta/CD19-depleted stem cell transplant. All receptors come from a male patient aged 5 to 17 who had a stem cell transplant for acute lymphoblastic leukemia, so the T cells may come from the graft donor.

The V gene is TRBV5-1, the J gene TRBJ2-1, with D perhaps assigned TRBD1 or TRBD2 (7 bases each). Trimming took off 0 bases at V and 2 bases at J, with 27 bases between the two ends. The CDR3 runs to 21 residues. Germline CDR1 reads SGHRS; CDR2 reads YFSETQ. The CDR3 protein is CASSLAGQGVIAGATYNEQFF. As DNA, the CDR3 is TGCGCCAGCAGCTTGGCCGGGCAGGGGGTTATAGCGGGCGCCACCTACAATGAGCAGTTCTTC.

The sample holds a few counts of this clonotype. The chain employs TRBV9 and TRBJ2-1, with 9 bases matching TRBD2. Germline assignment: CDR1 SGDLS and CDR2 YYNGEE. The CDR3 is 15 residues long. V lost 1 base to trimming and J lost 3 bases; unmatched junction nucleotides: 2. CDR3 amino acids: CASSVISGSYNEQFF. CDR3 nucleotide sequence: TGTGCCAGCAGCGTAATTAGCGGGAGCTACAATGAGCAGTTCTTC.

This clonotype was counted a few times. The chain employs TRBV5-1 and TRBJ2-6; D is unclear. The germline V gene has CDR1 SGHRS and CDR2 YFSETQ. The CDR3 contains 16 residues. The V end lost 3 bases, the J end lost 0 bases, and 10 bases lay between the germline ends. CDR3 bases: TGCGCCAGCAGCTCCCTACGGAACTCTGGGGCCAACGTCCTGACTTTC. Its translation: CASSSLRNSGANVLTF.

This clonotype was detected many times. J is TRBJ2-7 and V is TRBV29-1; the D is unclear. The germline gives CDR1 SQVTM, CDR2 ANQGSEA. The CDR3 spans 10 residues. V was cut by 5 bases and J by 5 bases, with 7 bases left in between. CDR3 DNA sequence: TGCAGCGTTTTTACGAACGAGCAGTACTTC. Protein sequence: CSVFTNEQYF.

The chain couples TRBV12-3 or TRBV12-4 to TRBJ2-2, with D unresolved. This CDR3 has 12 residues. Between the trimmed V and J ends, which lost 8 bases and 3 bases, there was a span of 7 bases. In nucleotides, the CDR3 is TGTGCCAGCGTCGGTTACACCGGGGAGCTGTTTTTT. It translates to CASVGYTGELFF.

The J gene is TRBJ2-7, the V gene TRBV29-1; TRBD2 is a possible D gene (6 bases). Germline V gene sequence: CDR1 SQVTM, CDR2 ANQGSEA. CDR3 length: 11 residues. This chain's CDR3 is CGGTDSYEQYF. CDR3 sequence (DNA): TGCGGGGGGACGGACTCCTACGAGCAGTACTTC.

This clonotype has only a few counts. CDR3 residues: CASSIAPDTQYF. The CDR3 bases are TGCGCCAGCAGCATTGCCCCAGATACGCAGTATTTT. V is TRBV5-1 and J is TRBJ2-3; D remains ambiguous. Looked up from germline, CDR1 is SGHRS and CDR2 is YFSETQ. CDR3 length equals 12 residues. Between the trimmed V and J ends, which lost 4 bases and 4 bases, there was a span of 7 bases.

This clonotype was counted a few times. The chain recombines TRBV6-1 with TRBJ2-4; D perhaps matches TRBD2 (5 bases). This CDR3 contains 14 residues. Trimming took 6 bases from V and 0 from J, leaving 9 bases between them. Germline V gene sequence: CDR1 MNHNS, CDR2 SASEGT. The DNA of the CDR3 is TGTGCCAGCAGCGCAGCGGTAGCCAAAAACATTCAGTACTTC. Its translation is CASSAAVAKNIQYF.

The chain recombines TRBV7-9 with TRBJ2-7; a possible D gene is TRBD2 (6 bases). The CDR3 spans 17 residues. Trimming stripped 4 bases from V and 3 bases from J, with 22 bases between. Germline CDR1 is SEHNR and CDR2 is FQNEAQ (reference sequence). CDR3 nucleotide sequence: TGTGCCAGCAGCTGGGGGGAGTCGGGGACCATCCTCTACGAGCAGTACTTC. Its protein product is CASSWGESGTILYEQYF.

The chain uses TRBV21-1 and TRBJ1-2; TRBD1 is the table's D call, not checked against the DNA. TRBV21-1 has pseudogene status. The CDR3 has 13 residues. CDR3 region: CASLKDTNYGYTF. CDR3 nucleotide sequence: TGTGCCAGCTTGAAGGACACCAACTATGGCTACACCTTC.

This clonotype was seen a few times. The CDR3 spells CASSRELVGDTQYF. The CDR3 region has the DNA TGTGCCAGCAGTCGGGAACTAGTCGGAGATACGCAGTATTTT. The rearrangement uses TRBV2 and TRBJ2-3; tentative D call: TRBD2 (5 bases). Trimming took 5 bases from V and 5 from J, leaving 14 bases between them. This CDR3 region has 14 residues. Germline values: CDR1 SNHLY, CDR2 FYNNEI.

Concerning this clonotype itself: One junction end does not reproduce the germline sequence, and a read error may be involved. The V call is TRBV12-3 or TRBV12-4, the J call TRBJ1-5; D unresolved. The CDR3 has 14 amino acids. CDR3: CASSLGGRGQPQRF. Here the CDR3 DNA reads TGTGCCAGCAGTTTAGGGGGAAGAGGTCAGCCCCAGCGTTTT.

This clonotype has at least ten counts. In DNA form, the CDR3 reads TGCGCCAGCAGCTTGGAAGGAGCCCCCTACAATGAGCAGTTCTTC. It specifies CASSLEGAPYNEQFF. The chain is built from TRBV5-1 and TRBJ2-1; no clear D. The CDR3 is made up of 15 amino acids. The V end was cut by 0 bases, the J end by 2 bases, with 9 bases between. Looked up from germline, CDR1 is SGHRS and CDR2 is YFSETQ.

V is TRBV5-1 and J is TRBJ2-1; 7 bases map to TRBD2. Germline CDR1 is SGHRS and CDR2 is YFSETQ. The CDR3 sequence is 15 residues long. Trimming at V came to 7 bases and at J to 8 bases, leaving 15 bases not matched to a gene. The CDR3 DNA follows: TGCGCCAGCCTATGGGGGGAGGGCCTGGGCGATGAGCAGTTCTTC. It yields the protein CASLWGEGLGDEQFF.

This clonotype was picked up many times. The rearrangement joins TRBV11-2 to TRBJ2-5; TRBD2 agrees at 11 bases. The V and J ends lost 6 bases and 3 bases, in that order; junction bases with no gene match: 6. Germline CDR1 SGHAT, CDR2 FQNNGV. The CDR3 has 15 amino acids. CDR3 nucleotides: TGTGCCAGCAGGGCTCTTAGCGGGAGGGAAGAGACCCAGTACTTC. It codes for CASRALSGREETQYF.

This chain joins TRBV20-1 and TRBJ2-7, with D uncertain. CDR3 length equals 13 residues. The germline V gene encodes CDR1 DFQATT and CDR2 SNEGSKA (reference sequence). V was cut by 7 bases and J by 1 base, with 14 bases left in between. CDR3 residues: CSVPNLISYEQYF. The CDR3 nucleotides read TGCAGTGTCCCCAACCTAATATCCTACGAGCAGTACTTC.

This clonotype was detected many times. This chain connects TRBV9 to TRBJ2-3; D might be TRBD2 (5 bases). Trimming shortened V by 0 bases and J by 5 bases, and 10 bases separated the two germline ends. Germline V gene sequence: CDR1 SGDLS, CDR2 YYNGEE. This CDR3 is 14 amino acids long. CDR3 nucleotides: TGTGCCAGCAGCGTAGAGGGAGCATTAGATACGCAGTATTTT. This codes for CASSVEGALDTQYF.

The table lists this clonotype with a few counts. The gene calls are TRBV13 and TRBJ2-3; D is unresolved. CDR1 is PRHDT, CDR2 FYEKMQ, per germline (reference sequence). V lost 4 bases to trimming and J lost 3 bases, with 17 bases between them. The CDR3 covers 16 residues. The CDR3 coding sequence is TGTGCCAGCAGCTCCCCAACCCGCACCAGGACAGATACGCAGTATTTT. Translation gives CASSSPTRTRTDTQYF.

The chain employs TRBV2 and TRBJ2-3; TRBD2 matches at 9 bases. Germline lookup yields CDR1 SNHLY and CDR2 FYNNEI. V dropped 4 bases and J dropped 4; count of bases not matched to a gene: 6. This CDR3 is 15 amino acids long. This CDR3 is CASSVGTSSSDTQYF. CDR3 DNA: TGTGCCAGCAGTGTGGGGACTAGCTCTTCAGATACGCAGTATTTT.

The chain has TRBV14 and TRBJ1-1; the D is unclear. Looked up from germline, CDR1 is SGHDN and CDR2 is FVKESK. V gave up 3 bases and J gave up 3 bases, with 17 bases separating them. The length of the CDR3 is 16 residues. The CDR3 nucleotides are TGTGCCAGCAGCCAGCGGACCGGCCTTATATACACTGAAGCTTTCTTT. The encoded protein is CASSQRTGLIYTEAFF.

This chain uses TRBV18 with TRBJ2-5; no clear D. Deletions cut 3 bases from V and 1 base from J, with 9 bases between. CDR3 length: 14 amino acids. The germline V gene has CDR1 KGHSH and CDR2 LQKENI. CDR3 DNA: TGTGCCAGCTCACCGGCCAGACTCCAAGAGACCCAGTACTTC. Protein sequence: CASSPARLQETQYF.

This clonotype occurred many times. This chain uses TRBV4-1 with TRBJ2-2, with 10 bases matching TRBD1. CDR1 is MGHRA and CDR2 is YSYEKL in the germline V gene. J was trimmed by 1 base and V by 4 bases; bases with no gene match: 12. The CDR3 loop spans 19 amino acids. CDR3 in DNA: TGCGCCAGCAGCCGGACCGGGACAGGGGATTTAAGGAACACCGGGGAGCTGTTTTTT. It yields the protein CASSRTGTGDLRNTGELFF.

There are a few counts of this clonotype. The rearrangement uses TRBV4-2 and TRBJ2-2, with TRBD1 matching over 8 bases. With 3 bases clipped from V and 2 bases from J, the junction kept 8 bases outside the gene matches. The CDR3 covers 17 residues. Germline CDR1 and CDR2: LGHNA and YNFKEQ. CDR3 in amino acids: CASSHPGQVLNTGELFF. CDR3 sequence (DNA): TGTGCCAGCAGCCACCCGGGACAGGTCTTAAACACCGGGGAGCTGTTTTTT.